The text below deals with one T cell receptor beta chain. The source of the sample is a study of spatial heterogeneity in lung cancer. The germline V gene encodes CDR1 SEHNR and CDR2 FQNEAQ (reference sequence). CDR3 length equals 14 residues. V gave up 2 bases and J gave up 4 bases, with 6 bases separating them. Time point here: sample taken at primary tumor resection. Unsorted whole RNA samples from tumor, nontumor lung or frozen PBMC were sequenced. Each CDR3 protein gets one entry after TCRdb re-called the 5' RACE reads with MiXCR. This sample has 20,000 to 25,000 distinct CDR3 sequences, with 4.6% found just once.

The sequencing here drew on PBMCs, taken at surgery. V gene TRBV7-9 combines with J gene TRBJ1-6; D is unclear. This TCR was sampled from a male donor with early-stage non-small cell lung cancer. CDR3 sequence: CASSLIQYNSPLHF. CDR3 nucleotide sequence: TGTGCCAGCAGCTTAATCCAGTATAATTCACCCCTCCACTTT. Together with reference TRBV7-9 and TRBJ1-6, the CDR3 gives the full variable domain: DTGVSQNPRHKITKRGQNVTFRCDPISEHNRLYWYRQTLGQGPEFLTYFQNEAQLEKSRLLSDRFSAERPKGSFSTLEIQRTEQGDSAMYLCASSLIQYNSPLHFGNGTRLTVT.